Following are 14 T cell receptor beta chains from one sample sequenced in a study of OX40 agonist ivuxolimab in advanced cancers. Libraries were made using the immunoSEQ multiplex PCR assay. In TCRdb, the immuneACCESS table is reduced to in-frame sequences with V and J assigned. These tables do not hold every clone; where another copy was compared, an unresolved V gene accounts for under half, and the others remain unexplained. The sample records approximately 56,000 clones, approximately 78% of which are singletons. The biggest ten clones account for approximately 0.69% of the sample. Sample: CD4+ or CD8+ T cells sorted from blood, taken in a trial of the OX40 agonist ivuxolimab. The receptors shown here come from an adult with an advanced solid tumor such as melanoma, head and neck, liver or kidney cancer.

The rearrangement joins TRBV6-5 to TRBJ2-7; 9 bases fit TRBD1. CDR3 size: 14 residues. The junction had 8 bases not matched to a gene; V was cut back by 7 bases and J by 4 bases. In germline, CDR1 is MNHEY, CDR2 SVGAGI. The CDR3 loop is CASKRDREGYEQYF. CDR3 nucleotides: TGTGCCAGCAAGAGGGACAGGGAGGGATACGAGCAGTACTTC.

The chain has TRBV7-3 and TRBJ2-5; TRBD2 aligns across 10 bases. Losses at the gene ends were 4 bases for V and 4 bases for J; bases not matched to a gene: 3. CDR3 length: 14 amino acids. Germline V gives CDR1 SGHTA, CDR2 FQGTGA. CDR3 loop: CASSSRTSGETQYF. For the CDR3, the DNA is TGTGCCAGCAGCTCAAGGACTAGCGGAGAGACCCAGTACTTC. Combining the CDR3 with reference TRBV7-3 and TRBJ2-5 gives the whole variable domain GAGVSQTPSNKVTEKGKYVELRCDPISGHTALYWYRQSLGQGPEFLIYFQGTGAADDSGLPNDRFFAVRPEGSVSTLKIQRTERGDSAVYLCASSSRTSGETQYFGPGTRLLVL.

The chain employs TRBV2 and TRBJ1-4; the D is unclear. V lost 6 bases to trimming and J lost 7 bases, with 15 bases between them. CDR3 size: 14 residues. Germline loops: CDR1 SNHLY, CDR2 FYNNEI. The CDR3 loop reads CASRGHPEGEKLFF. The CDR3 bases are TGTGCCAGCAGGGGCCACCCGGAGGGTGAAAAACTGTTTTTT.

A word on this clone: One junction end disagrees with the germline gene, perhaps due to a read error. This sample also contains other DNA sequences that code for the same CDR3. The V call is TRBV18, the J call TRBJ2-7, with 7 bases that match TRBD1. In germline, CDR1 is KGHSH, CDR2 LQKENI. The CDR3 totals 15 residues. Here the CDR3 DNA reads TGTGCCAGCTCACGACCGACAGGGCTCGGCTACGAGCAGTACTTT. Amino acids: CASSRPTGLGYEQYF. Looking up the rest from reference TRBV18 and TRBJ2-7 gives the full variable domain: NAGVMQNPRHLVRRRGQEARLRCSPMKGHSHVYWYRQLPEEGLKFMVYLQKENIIDESGMPKERFSAEFPKEGPSILRIQQVVRGDSAAYFCASSRPTGLGYEQYFGPGTRLTVT.

The chain links TRBV27 to TRBJ2-4; D is unclear. The V gene's germline CDR1 is MNHEY and CDR2 SMNVEV (reference sequence). Deletions cut 5 bases from V and 0 bases from J, with 17 bases between. The CDR3 sequence is 17 residues long. CDR3 region: CASSSRRFTLAKNIQYF. In nucleotides, the CDR3 is TGTGCCAGCAGTAGTAGACGGTTTACTCTAGCCAAAAACATTCAGTACTTC.

In its sample, this clone ranks as medium-sized. The chain carries TRBV5-4 and TRBJ1-2; no definite D call. The CDR3 is 12 residues long. Germline lookup yields CDR1 SGHNT and CDR2 YYREEE (reference sequence). Trimming took 0 bases from V and 6 from J, leaving 6 bases between them. This CDR3 is CASSLVGNGYTF. The DNA for the CDR3 is TGTGCCAGCAGCTTGGTAGGGAATGGCTACACCTTC.

This chain joins TRBV19 and TRBJ2-5; 11 bases agree with TRBD2. Germline V gene lookup returns CDR1 LNHDA and CDR2 SQIVND (reference sequence). Trimming cost V 3 bases and J 2 bases; bases outside gene matches: 5. This CDR3 region has 16 residues. The CDR3 loop reads CASSMWGLAAQETQYF. In DNA, the CDR3 is TGTGCCAGTAGTATGTGGGGACTAGCGGCTCAAGAGACCCAGTACTTC.

The chain recombines TRBV20-1 with TRBJ2-5; D is uncertain. The CDR3 is 11 residues long. V dropped 6 bases and J dropped 0 bases, with 5 bases sitting between them. Germline assignment: CDR1 DFQATT and CDR2 SNEGSKA (reference sequence). The CDR3 nucleotides read TGCAGTGCGGTGGACCAAGAGACCCAGTACTTC. Its protein is CSAVDQETQYF.

The chain is built from TRBV27 and TRBJ2-5, with 10 bases aligning to TRBD2. CDR1 is MNHEY and CDR2 is SMNVEV in the germline V gene (reference sequence). With 3 bases clipped from V and 2 bases from J, the junction kept 6 bases outside the gene matches. This CDR3 contains 16 residues. The CDR3 reads CASSFGLAVGQETQYF. The CDR3, as DNA: TGTGCCAGCAGTTTCGGACTAGCGGTCGGACAAGAGACCCAGTACTTC.

V gene TRBV5-6 combines with J gene TRBJ2-5, with TRBD1 matching 7 bases. J was trimmed by 2 bases and V by 3 bases; bases with no gene match: 1. This CDR3 is built from 13 residues. Germline assignment: CDR1 SGHDT and CDR2 YYEEEE. DNA for the CDR3: TGTGCCAGCAGCTGGGACAGTCAAGAGACCCAGTACTTC. Its protein is CASSWDSQETQYF.

The chain uses TRBV19 and TRBJ2-7; D unresolved. The CDR3 consists of 17 residues. Trimming removed 5 bases at V and 1 base at J, with 21 bases between. CDR1 LNHDA and CDR2 SQIVND come from the germline V gene (reference sequence). CDR3 bases: TGTGCCAGTAGTCCCCGGTTGTCGTTTGGCGGTTCCTACGAGCAGTACTTC. This encodes CASSPRLSFGGSYEQYF.

This rearrangement joins TRBV29-1 to TRBJ1-5, with unresolved D. V lost 5 bases and J 7 bases, leaving 12 bases between the germline ends. Germline CDR1 is SQVTM and CDR2 is ANQGSEA. This CDR3 is 12 amino acids long. CDR3 nucleotide sequence: TGCAGCGTTCAGAATGCGGACCAGCCCCAGCATTTT. It yields the protein CSVQNADQPQHF.

V is TRBV27 and J is TRBJ2-3, with 9 bases aligning to TRBD2. CDR3 length: 19 amino acids. Trimming removed 4 bases from V and 6 bases from J; junction bases left unmatched: 20. In germline, CDR1 is MNHEY, CDR2 SMNVEV (reference sequence). CDR3 in DNA: TGTGCCAGCAGTTCCCTGGTGGGATTAGCGGGGGCAAATCGGGATACGCAGTATTTT. This gives the protein CASSSLVGLAGANRDTQYF.

The chain employs TRBV5-4 and TRBJ2-2; D unresolved. Germline CDR1 and CDR2: SGHNT and YYREEE (reference sequence). V gave up 3 bases and J gave up 0 bases, with 6 bases separating them. There are 14 residues in the CDR3. The CDR3 sequence is CASSSDPNTGELFF. CDR3 nucleotides: TGTGCCAGCAGCTCAGACCCGAACACCGGGGAGCTGTTTTTT. The full variable domain, in which reference TRBV5-4 and TRBJ2-2 provide the parts outside the CDR3, is ETGVTQSPTHLIKTRGQQVTLRCSSQSGHNTVSWYQQALGQGPQFIFQYYREEENGRGNFPPRFSGLQFPNYSSELNVNALELDDSALYLCASSSDPNTGELFFGEGSRLTVL.